This T cell receptor beta chain was sequenced during a study of blood T cells in healthy people across ages. Findings of the study overall: Across samples, TCR beta diversity tracked strongly with naive T cell percentage. When set beside aged donors, long-lived donors presented more naive CD4+ cells and higher diversity. Age advanced and TCR beta diversity per million T cells fell, roughly linearly.

The CDR3 length is 12 residues. Trimming stripped 4 bases from V and 7 bases from J, with 8 bases between. Germline V gene sequence: CDR1 MNHNS, CDR2 SASEGT. This clonotype showed up just a few times. What it binds is not known. A J-beta primer mix and a sample-barcoded 5' primer were used in a second PCR of about 7 to 12 cycles. TCRdb re-derived calls from the 5' RACE reads in MiXCR, one entry per CDR3 protein. This repertoire shows 800,000 to 950,000 distinct CDR3 sequences, about 28% found once; its top ten account for around 9.6%. Extracted total RNA amounted to at least 5 micrograms for each sample. These data were likewise used in another study, on T cells of mothers and their children.

This receptor was taken from a woman aged 40 to 50 in good health. The chain recombines TRBV6-1 with TRBJ1-5; D ambiguous. Source material: blood. Here the CDR3 reads CASSVSRQPQHF. CDR3 nucleotides: TGTGCCAGCAGTGTTTCGCGACAGCCCCAGCATTTT.